This T cell receptor (beta chain) was sequenced for a study of cytomegalovirus exposure and HLA in healthy donors. Study observations and caveats: Of the V segments, some could not be distinguished, including TRBV6-2 and TRBV6-3, and were excluded.

Vbeta (60) and Jbeta (13) primers were used in the PCR. Profiling relied on immunoSEQ multiplex PCR, and the TCRdb table lists in-frame clones only, not all of them. The table includes roughly 150,000 clones, roughly four fifths detected once. The CDR3 length is 15 residues. Trimming at V came to 1 base and at J to 4 bases, leaving 5 bases not matched to a gene. The germline V gene encodes CDR1 MNHNS and CDR2 SASEGT. The count of this clone is one. Antigen unknown. This sequence originates from a young man in good health and CMV-seronegative. The chain couples TRBV6-1 to TRBJ2-3, with 7 bases lining up with TRBD2. Material for sequencing was PBMCs. The CDR3 loop is CASSEDGGSADTQYF. CDR3 coding DNA: TGTGCCAGCAGTGAAGATGGCGGGAGCGCAGATACGCAGTATTTT.